This is a list of T cell receptor beta chains from one sample in a study of blood T cells in healthy people across ages. TCRdb fed the 5' RACE reads into MiXCR, producing one record per CDR3 protein. The sample shows some 640,000 distinct CDR3 sequences, roughly 31% of them seen only once. Sequenced: blood. The source is an elderly woman in good health. The CDR3 runs from the conserved cysteine through the conserved F or W. D genes are given only for firm matches. Where a row states a size, it is once, few, many or the class of an expanded clone; other rows omit it.

V gene	J gene	D gene	clone size	CDR3 DNA	CDR3 protein
TRBV6-6	TRBJ1-6	TRBD1	NA	TGTGCCAGCAGTTCCCCGGACAGGGAATTCAATTCACCCCTCCACTTT	CASSSPDREFNSPLHF
TRBV5-4	TRBJ2-7	NA	many	TGTGCCAGCAGCTTGGAACCGGGGCCTACCTACGAGCAGTACTTC	CASSLEPGPTYEQYF
TRBV27	TRBJ1-6	NA	many	TGTGCCAGCAGTTTAAGTCAGGGCCACCCAAATTCACCCCTCCACTTT	CASSLSQGHPNSPLHF
TRBV5-1	TRBJ1-4	NA	many	TGCGCCAGCAGCCCGACACAGGGTAATGAAAAACTGTTTTTT	CASSPTQGNEKLFF
TRBV5-1	TRBJ1-2	NA	NA	TGCGCCAGCAGCGACGGACAGTCGAACTATGGCTACACCTTC	CASSDGQSNYGYTF
TRBV15	TRBJ2-7	TRBD2	NA	TGTGCCACCAGCAGCACCGGGACTAGTTTATTC	CATSSTGTSLF
TRBV4-2	TRBJ2-1	NA	many	TGTGCCAGCAGCCAAGAGATCCGGGGTGGAGAGGATGAGCAGTTCTTC	CASSQEIRGGEDEQFF
TRBV6-5	TRBJ2-1	TRBD2	many	TGTGCCAGCAGTACACCCGGGACTAGGAACAATGAGCAGTTCTTC	CASSTPGTRNNEQFF
TRBV12-3/TRBV12-4	TRBJ2-5	TRBD2	many	TGTGCCAGCGCTTGGGAGGCGGGGGTCGGGGAGACCCAGTACTTC	CASAWEAGVGETQYF
TRBV10-3	TRBJ1-2	NA	NA	TGTGCCAGCAGCCAAGCGGGGGCAAACTATGGCTACACCTTC	CASSQAGANYGYTF
TRBV5-1	TRBJ1-6	NA	NA	TGCGCCAGCAGCTCGGTTGGATCACCCCTCCACTTT	CASSSVGSPLHF
TRBV24-1	TRBJ2-7	NA	NA	TGTGCCACCAGTGCCGGGCCCCTAGGCCCCTACGAGCAGTACTTC	CATSAGPLGPYEQYF
TRBV7-9	TRBJ1-1	NA	NA	TGTACCAGCAGCACTCAGAGCACTGAAGCTTTCTTT	CTSSTQSTEAFF
TRBV27	TRBJ2-1	TRBD2	NA	TGTGCCAGCAGTGGACTAGCGGACCACAGGTTCTTC	CASSGLADHRFF
TRBV20-1	TRBJ2-7	NA	many	TGCAGTGCTACCAAGTTCCCGGGGCATACTATCGAGCAGTACTTC	CSATKFPGHTIEQYF
TRBV5-1	TRBJ1-6	TRBD1	many	TGCGCCAGCAGCCGGGAGACAGGGGGCGATTCACCCCTCCACTTT	CASSRETGGDSPLHF
TRBV29-1	TRBJ2-1	TRBD1	many	TGCAGCGTTGAAGACCCCAGGGGGACCAGGAATGAGCAGTTCTTC	CSVEDPRGTRNEQFF
TRBV5-1	TRBJ2-5	NA	NA	TGCGCCAGCAGCCTTCTGGGGCAGAATGAGCAGTACTTC	CASSLLGQNEQYF
TRBV20-1	TRBJ1-2	NA	many	TGCAGTGCACCCGCCCGGGGGCTCGACTATGGCTACACCTTC	CSAPARGLDYGYTF
TRBV20-1	TRBJ2-1	NA	NA	TGCAGTGCGACGGCCCGCAATGAGCAGTTCTTC	CSATARNEQFF
TRBV7-9	TRBJ2-7	NA	NA	TGTGCCAGCAGCGAAGGACAGATCTACGAGCAGTACTTC	CASSEGQIYEQYF
TRBV28	TRBJ1-2	TRBD1	many	TGTGCCAGCCGGACAGGTGGCGACTATGGCTACACCTTC	CASRTGGDYGYTF
TRBV10-2	TRBJ1-4	TRBD1	many	TGCGCCAGCACCGTTGACAGGGAAGCTAATGAAAAACTGTTTTTT	CASTVDREANEKLFF
TRBV7-9	TRBJ1-5	TRBD1	many	TGTGCCAGCAGCGCGACCGGGACAGGGGTTAATCAGCCCCAGCATTTT	CASSATGTGVNQPQHF
TRBV20-1	TRBJ2-5	TRBD1	many	TGCAGTGCTACGGTGGGGACAGCGGCCGGCCCACTGAACCAAGAGACCCAGTACTTC	CSATVGTAAGPLNQETQYF
TRBV9	TRBJ1-2	TRBD1	NA	TGTGCCAGCAGCCTCAGTCAGGGGGCTTTGGGCTACACCTTC	CASSLSQGALGYTF
TRBV6-1	TRBJ1-1	TRBD1	NA	TGTGCCAGCAGTGGCAAAAGACAGGGCAGGGCGACTGAAGCTTTCTTT	CASSGKRQGRATEAFF
TRBV20-1	TRBJ2-1	TRBD2	many	TGCAGTGCTAGAGATTACCCAGCGGGGGTCCCCAGCTCCTACAATGAGCAGTTCTTC	CSARDYPAGVPSSYNEQFF
TRBV20-1	TRBJ2-3	NA	many	TGCAGTGCTCCCGACGAAGCAGATACGCAGTATTTT	CSAPDEADTQYF
TRBV29-1	TRBJ2-5	NA	many	TGCAGCGGAGGGGAACAAGAGACCCAGTACTTC	CSGGEQETQYF
TRBV7-9	TRBJ1-2	NA	many	TGTGCCAGCGGCGAAGGGGGTGGCTATGGCTACACCTTC	CASGEGGGYGYTF
TRBV25-1	TRBJ1-2	NA	NA	TGTGCCAGCAGTGAATATCCAGGGACGGAAAGCTACACCTTC	CASSEYPGTESYTF
TRBV7-9	TRBJ1-1	NA	many	TGTGCCAGCAGCTTAGACGTCGGAGAAATGGCTTTCTTT	CASSLDVGEMAFF
TRBV7-9	TRBJ1-4	TRBD1	few	TGTGCCAGCAGCTTAGGACAGGGAGAAGGGGAAAAACTGTTTTTT	CASSLGQGEGEKLFF
TRBV30	TRBJ1-2	TRBD1	NA	TGTGCCTGGCGGACAGGGGCCTTTAACTATGGCTACACCTTC	CAWRTGAFNYGYTF
TRBV20-1	TRBJ1-2	NA	many	TGCAGTGCCCACTCGACAGAGAACTATGGCTACACCTTC	CSAHSTENYGYTF
TRBV5-4	TRBJ2-7	TRBD1	many	TGTGCCAGCAGCTCCTTAGGGACAGCCTCTTCCTACGAGCAGTACTTC	CASSSLGTASSYEQYF
TRBV7-2	TRBJ2-3	NA	NA	TGTGCCAGTAGCTTAGGTCAAGTCCCAGATACGCAGTATTTT	CASSLGQVPDTQYF
TRBV5-1	TRBJ2-6	NA	NA	TGCGCCAGCAGCTTGCCCCCCAGCTCTGGGGCCAACGTCCCGACTTTC	CASSLPPSSGANVPTF
TRBV5-1	TRBJ2-7	NA	NA	TGCGCCAGCAGCTTGGTCGGTGGGTCCGGACCTGGATCCTACGGGCAGTACTTC	CASSLVGGSGPGSYGQYF
TRBV19	TRBJ2-7	NA	NA	TGTGCCACAGGGATTCGCGGCGAGCAGTACTTC	CATGIRGEQYF
TRBV20-1	TRBJ2-7	NA	NA	TGCAGTGCTAAAAGGCTGGGGGACAAAATGACTTCCTACGAGCAGTACTTC	CSAKRLGDKMTSYEQYF
TRBV5-1	TRBJ2-1	NA	NA	TGCGCCAGCAGCTCGTCCCCGAGGCGCAACGACAATGAGCAGTTCTTC	CASSSSPRRNDNEQFF
TRBV30	TRBJ1-5	NA	NA	TGTGCCTGGAGTGGAGGCCGCAATCAGCCCCAGCATTTT	CAWSGGRNQPQHF